Described below is a single TCR beta chain sequence and its context. This sample stems from a study of cytomegalovirus exposure and HLA in healthy donors. TCRdb's copy holds only in-frame clones and misses some; the assay was immunoSEQ multiplex PCR. The table has roughly 170,000 clones, about 80% seen once. The CDR3 runs 14 residues. Germline CDR1 reads SQVTM; CDR2 reads ANQGSEA. V was cut by 6 bases and J by 3 bases, with 17 bases left in between. Sample: PBMCs. This receptor was obtained from a woman under 30 in good health and CMV-seropositive. The rearrangement joins TRBV29-1 to TRBJ2-5; D is perhaps TRBD1 (6 bases). The CDR3 here is CSVEPGQGKETQYF. CDR3 sequence (DNA): TGCAGCGTGGAGCCGGGCCAGGGGAAAGAGACCCAGTACTTC. The variable domain in full, completed from reference TRBV29-1 and TRBJ2-5, reads SAVISQKPSRDICQRGTSLTIQCQVDSQVTMMFWYRQQPGQSLTLIATANQGSEATYESGFVIDKFPISRPNLTFSTLTVSNMSPEDSSIYLCSVEPGQGKETQYFGPGTRLLVL.